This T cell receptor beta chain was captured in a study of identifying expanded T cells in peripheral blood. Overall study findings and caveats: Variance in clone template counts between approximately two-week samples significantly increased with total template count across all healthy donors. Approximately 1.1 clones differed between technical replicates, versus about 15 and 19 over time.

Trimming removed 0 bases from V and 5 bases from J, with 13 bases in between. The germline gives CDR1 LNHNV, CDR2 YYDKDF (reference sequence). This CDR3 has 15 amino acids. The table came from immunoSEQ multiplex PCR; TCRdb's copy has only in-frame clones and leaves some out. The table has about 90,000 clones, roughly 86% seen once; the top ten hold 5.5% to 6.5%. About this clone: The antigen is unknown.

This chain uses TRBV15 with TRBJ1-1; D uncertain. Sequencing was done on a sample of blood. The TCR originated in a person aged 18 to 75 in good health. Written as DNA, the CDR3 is TGTGCCACCAGCAGAGACGACCTTGAACTGACTGAAGCTTTCTTT. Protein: CATSRDDLELTEAFF.